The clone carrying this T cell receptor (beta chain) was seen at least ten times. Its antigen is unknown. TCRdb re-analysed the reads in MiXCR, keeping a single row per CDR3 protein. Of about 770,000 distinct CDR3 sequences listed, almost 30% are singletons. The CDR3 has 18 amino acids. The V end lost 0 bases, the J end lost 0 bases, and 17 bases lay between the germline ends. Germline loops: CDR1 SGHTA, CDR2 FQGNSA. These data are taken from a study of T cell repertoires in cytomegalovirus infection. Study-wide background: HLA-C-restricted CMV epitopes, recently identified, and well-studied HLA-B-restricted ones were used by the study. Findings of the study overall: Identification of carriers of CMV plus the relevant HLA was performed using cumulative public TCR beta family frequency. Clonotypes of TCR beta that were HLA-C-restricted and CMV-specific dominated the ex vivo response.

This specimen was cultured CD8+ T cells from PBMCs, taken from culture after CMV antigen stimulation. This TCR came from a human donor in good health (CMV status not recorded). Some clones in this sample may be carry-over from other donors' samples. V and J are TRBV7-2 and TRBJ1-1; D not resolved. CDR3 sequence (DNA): TGTGCCAGCAGCTTAGCGGAAAATGATAGTCTCATGAACACTGAAGCTTTCTTT. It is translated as CASSLAENDSLMNTEAFF.